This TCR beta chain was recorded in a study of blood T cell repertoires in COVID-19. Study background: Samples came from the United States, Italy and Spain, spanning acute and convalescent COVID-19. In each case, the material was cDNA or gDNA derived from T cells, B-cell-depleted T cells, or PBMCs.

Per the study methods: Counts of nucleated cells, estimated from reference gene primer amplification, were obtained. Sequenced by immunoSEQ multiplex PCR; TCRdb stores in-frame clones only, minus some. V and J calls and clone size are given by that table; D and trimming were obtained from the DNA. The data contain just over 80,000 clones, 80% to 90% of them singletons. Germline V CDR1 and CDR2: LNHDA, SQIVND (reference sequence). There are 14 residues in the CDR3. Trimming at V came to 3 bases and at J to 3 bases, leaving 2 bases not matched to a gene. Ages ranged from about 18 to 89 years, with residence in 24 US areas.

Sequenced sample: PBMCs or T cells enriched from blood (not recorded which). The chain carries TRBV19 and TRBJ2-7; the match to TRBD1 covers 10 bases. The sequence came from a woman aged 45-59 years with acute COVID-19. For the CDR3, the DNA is TGTGCCAGTAGTATCGGGGACAGGGGCTACGAGCAGTACTTC. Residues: CASSIGDRGYEQYF.